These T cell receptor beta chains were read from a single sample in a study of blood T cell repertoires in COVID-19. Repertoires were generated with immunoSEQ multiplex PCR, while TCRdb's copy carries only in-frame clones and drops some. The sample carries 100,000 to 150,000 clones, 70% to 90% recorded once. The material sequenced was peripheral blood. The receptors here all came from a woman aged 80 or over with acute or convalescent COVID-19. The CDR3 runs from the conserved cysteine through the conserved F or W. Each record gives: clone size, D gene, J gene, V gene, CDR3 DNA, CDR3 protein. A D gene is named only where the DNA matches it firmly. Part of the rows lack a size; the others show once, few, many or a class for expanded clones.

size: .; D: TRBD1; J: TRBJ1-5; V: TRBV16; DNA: TGTGCCAGCAGCCACTTAACCACAGGGGGCAATCAGCCCCAGCATTTT; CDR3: CASSHLTTGGNQPQHF
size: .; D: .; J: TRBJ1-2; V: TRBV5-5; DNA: TGTGCCAGCAGCCGGGCCCCGCGGGCTAACTATGGCTACACCTTC; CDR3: CASSRAPRANYGYTF
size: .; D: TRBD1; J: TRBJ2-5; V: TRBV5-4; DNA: TGTGCCAGCAGCGGACAGGGGAATATCGGGACCCAGTACTTC; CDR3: CASSGQGNIGTQYF
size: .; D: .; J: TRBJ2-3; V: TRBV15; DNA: TGTGCCACCAGCAGTCGTTGGGGGGAAAGCACAGATACGCAGTATTTT; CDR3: CATSSRWGESTDTQYF
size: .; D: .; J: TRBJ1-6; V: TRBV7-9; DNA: TGTGCCAGCAGCTTCGGGACTCAGGCTTCACCCCTCCACTTT; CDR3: CASSFGTQASPLHF
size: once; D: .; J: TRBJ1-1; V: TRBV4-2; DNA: TGTGCCAGCAGCCAAGATCCAGGGAGGGGCACTGAAGCTTTCTTT; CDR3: CASSQDPGRGTEAFF
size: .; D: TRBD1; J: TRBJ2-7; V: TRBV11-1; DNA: TGTGCCAGCAGTCTAGGACAGGCCACCTCCTACGAGCAGTACTTC; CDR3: CASSLGQATSYEQYF
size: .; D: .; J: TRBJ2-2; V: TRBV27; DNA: TGTGCCAGCAGTGATAAGGGCCTTCGGGGCGGGGAGCTGTTTTTT; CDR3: CASSDKGLRGGELFF
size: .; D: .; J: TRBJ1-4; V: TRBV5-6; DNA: TGTGCCAGCAGCTCTTCCGGGGGTGAAAAACTGTTTTTT; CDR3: CASSSSGGEKLFF
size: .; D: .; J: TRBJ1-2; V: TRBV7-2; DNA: TGTGCCAGCAGCACCTACAGGGTTGACTATGGCTACACCTTC; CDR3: CASSTYRVDYGYTF
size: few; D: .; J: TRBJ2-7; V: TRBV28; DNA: TGTGCCCACTCCGCTAGTGGGGGCAACGAGCAGTACTTC; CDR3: CAHSASGGNEQYF
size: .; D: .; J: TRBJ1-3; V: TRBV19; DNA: TGTGCCAGTAGTATATCCCCAGGGATCCCTGGAAACACCATATATTTT; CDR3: CASSISPGIPGNTIYF
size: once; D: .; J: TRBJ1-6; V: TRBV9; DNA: TGTGCCAGCAGCGTAGAGCTTGGCTATAATTCACCCCTCCACTTT; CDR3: CASSVELGYNSPLHF
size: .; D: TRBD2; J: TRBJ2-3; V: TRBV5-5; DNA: TGTGCCAGCAGCTTGGCTGCTAGCGGGGGAATAGATACGCAGTATTTT; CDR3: CASSLAASGGIDTQYF